Listed here are 3 T cell receptor beta chains from one sample, sequenced in a study of blood T cells in healthy people across ages. Sample-barcoded 5' priming and a J-beta primer mix drove a second PCR of 7 to 11 cycles. TCRdb ran MiXCR on the 5' RACE reads and lists one entry per CDR3 protein. The top ten clones hold 17% of a sample with hundreds of thousands of distinct CDR3 sequences, around 28% of them seen once. The sample was blood. The source is a woman older than 75 in good health.

The V gene is TRBV20-1, the J gene TRBJ2-7; 9 bases agree with TRBD2. Unmatched junction bases numbered 10, after V lost 7 bases and J lost 6 bases. The germline V gene has CDR1 DFQATT and CDR2 SNEGSKA (reference sequence). The CDR3 runs 13 residues. The CDR3 bases are TGCAGTGACAGGGTAGCGGGGGTGAGCGAGCAGTACTTC. This sequence encodes CSDRVAGVSEQYF.

The chain recombines TRBV7-2 with TRBJ2-7; possible D gene TRBD1, 6 bases. Germline V CDR1 and CDR2: SGHTA, FQGNSA. This CDR3 has 14 residues. The ends were cut back, 5 bases at V and 7 bases at J, with 18 bases in the middle. CDR3 DNA: TGTGCCAGCAGCAAAGAACAGGGAATTAATGAGCAGTACTTC. Amino acid sequence: CASSKEQGINEQYF.

This clonotype occurred many times. The chain carries TRBV5-1 and TRBJ2-1; 13 nucleotides line up with TRBD2. The V gene end was trimmed by 5 bases and the J gene end by 0 bases; junction bases not matched to a gene: 8. Per germline, CDR1 SGHRS and CDR2 YFSETQ. This CDR3 has 18 residues. In DNA form, the CDR3 reads TGCGCCAGCAGTGGGGGACTAGCGGGGCCAAGCTCCTACAATGAGCAGTTCTTC. It is translated as CASSGGLAGPSSYNEQFF.